This is a list of T cell receptor beta chains from one sample in a study of blood T cell repertoires in COVID-19. Clones were sequenced by immunoSEQ multiplex PCR, and TCRdb holds only the in-frame ones, with some missing. The table lists approximately 79,000 clones, roughly 89% of them singletons. Sequenced input: peripheral blood. These receptors were obtained from a man aged 60-69 years with acute or convalescent COVID-19. Both conserved end residues are part of each CDR3. A D gene is named only where the DNA matches it firmly. A clone size is listed for some rows: how often the clone was seen (once, few, many), or a class if it is expanded.

cdr3_aa | cdr3_nt | clone_size | j_call | v_call | d_call
CSVVGSGGETQYF | TGCAGCGTTGTTGGTAGCGGGGGGGAGACCCAGTACTTC | - | TRBJ2-5 | TRBV29-1 | TRBD2
CATSDSDYPGTGELFF | TGTGCCACCAGTGACTCTGACTACCCGGGGACCGGGGAGCTGTTTTTT | - | TRBJ2-2 | TRBV24-1 | -
CASSPRQGAYEQYF | TGCGCCAGCAGCCCCCGACAGGGGGCCTACGAGCAGTACTTC | - | TRBJ2-7 | TRBV4-1 | TRBD1
CASRGLAGGFDEQFF | TGTGCCAGTAGAGGACTAGCGGGAGGGTTCGATGAGCAGTTCTTC | once | TRBJ2-1 | TRBV19 | TRBD2
CASSIVPGAYEQYF | TGTGCCAGTAGTATAGTTCCAGGGGCCTACGAGCAGTACTTC | - | TRBJ2-7 | TRBV19 | -
CASSWRGSYNEQFF | TGTGCCAGCAGTTGGCGGGGGTCCTACAATGAGCAGTTCTTC | - | TRBJ2-1 | TRBV6-5 | TRBD2
CASSREDRDGYTF | TGTGCCAGCAGTCGAGAGGACAGGGACGGCTACACCTTC | - | TRBJ1-2 | TRBV12-3/TRBV12-4 | TRBD1
CASSSGQGTVSYEQYF | TGCGCCAGCAGCTCGGGACAGGGGACGGTATCCTACGAGCAGTACTTC | once | TRBJ2-7 | TRBV5-1 | TRBD1
CASSAQGMGEQYF | TGTGCCAGCAGCGCACAGGGAATGGGCGAGCAGTACTTC | - | TRBJ2-7 | TRBV7-9 | -
CASSLDSGPNNEQFF | TGCGCCAGCAGCTTGGATAGCGGGCCTAACAATGAGCAGTTCTTC | - | TRBJ2-1 | TRBV5-1 | TRBD2
CASSQDLARPGANVLTF | TGTGCCAGCAGCCAAGATTTGGCCAGGCCTGGGGCCAACGTCCTGACTTTC | - | TRBJ2-6 | TRBV3-1/TRBV3-2 | -
CASSPGQARNTEAFF | TGTGCCAGCAGTCCAGGACAGGCTAGGAACACTGAAGCTTTCTTT | - | TRBJ1-1 | TRBV6-4 | TRBD1
CAWSAGQFNQPQHF | TGTGCCTGGAGTGCAGGACAGTTCAATCAGCCCCAGCATTTT | - | TRBJ1-5 | TRBV30 | -
CASSFGGQETQYF | TGTGCCAGCAGTTTCGGTGGCCAAGAGACCCAGTACTTC | - | TRBJ2-5 | TRBV12-3/TRBV12-4 | -
CASSSGTGGYQPQHF | TGTGCCAGTAGTTCCGGGACAGGGGGCTATCAGCCCCAGCATTTT | - | TRBJ1-5 | TRBV19 | TRBD1
CASSLSGRADETQYF | TGTGCCAGCAGCCTTAGCGGGAGGGCCGATGAGACCCAGTACTTC | - | TRBJ2-5 | TRBV9 | TRBD2
CASTWERRGYTF | TGTGCCAGCACCTGGGAGAGGAGAGGCTACACCTTC | - | TRBJ1-2 | TRBV2 | -
CASSLGGVRAEQYF | TGTGCCAGCAGCCTTGGAGGGGTTCGGGCCGAGCAGTACTTC | - | TRBJ2-7 | TRBV5-4 | -
CASRYNTQYEQYF | TGTGCCAGCAGATACAATACACAGTACGAGCAGTACTTC | - | TRBJ2-7 | TRBV6-5 | -
CASSFGRMNTEAFF | TGTGCCAGCAGCTTTGGCCGCATGAACACTGAAGCTTTCTTT | - | TRBJ1-1 | TRBV5-5 | -
CASSGGQGNIQYF | TGTGCCAGCAGCGGAGGACAGGGGAACATTCAGTACTTC | - | TRBJ2-4 | TRBV11-2 | TRBD1
CASSMKGQAVSEAFF | TGTGCCAGTAGTATGAAGGGACAGGCCGTATCTGAAGCTTTCTTT | - | TRBJ1-1 | TRBV19 | TRBD1
CASSLVRPGTGELFF | TGTGCCAGCAGCTTAGTTCGTCCGGGCACCGGGGAGCTGTTTTTT | - | TRBJ2-2 | TRBV7-3 | -
CASSNRGRLAVDEQYF | TGTGCCAGCAGCAACAGGGGTCGGCTAGCGGTGGACGAGCAGTACTTC | - | TRBJ2-7 | TRBV21-1 | -
CSRANSPLHF | TGCAGCCGAGCTAATTCACCCCTCCACTTT | - | TRBJ1-6 | TRBV29-1 | -
CASSSGLAGAVSYNEQFF | TGTGCCAGCAGCTCCGGACTAGCGGGAGCGGTCTCCTACAATGAGCAGTTCTTC | - | TRBJ2-1 | TRBV5-4 | TRBD2